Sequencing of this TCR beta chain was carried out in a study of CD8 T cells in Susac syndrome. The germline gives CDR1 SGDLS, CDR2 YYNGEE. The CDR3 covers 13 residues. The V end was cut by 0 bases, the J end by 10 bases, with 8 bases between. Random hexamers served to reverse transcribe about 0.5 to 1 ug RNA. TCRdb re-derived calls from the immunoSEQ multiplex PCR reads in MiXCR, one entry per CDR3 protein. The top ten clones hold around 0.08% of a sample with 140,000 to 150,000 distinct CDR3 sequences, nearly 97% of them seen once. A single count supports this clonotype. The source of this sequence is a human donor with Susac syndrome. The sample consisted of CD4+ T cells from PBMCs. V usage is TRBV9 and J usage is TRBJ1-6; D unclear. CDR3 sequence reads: CASSVEVESPLHF. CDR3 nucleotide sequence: TGTGCCAGCAGCGTAGAAGTGGAATCACCCCTCCACTTT.